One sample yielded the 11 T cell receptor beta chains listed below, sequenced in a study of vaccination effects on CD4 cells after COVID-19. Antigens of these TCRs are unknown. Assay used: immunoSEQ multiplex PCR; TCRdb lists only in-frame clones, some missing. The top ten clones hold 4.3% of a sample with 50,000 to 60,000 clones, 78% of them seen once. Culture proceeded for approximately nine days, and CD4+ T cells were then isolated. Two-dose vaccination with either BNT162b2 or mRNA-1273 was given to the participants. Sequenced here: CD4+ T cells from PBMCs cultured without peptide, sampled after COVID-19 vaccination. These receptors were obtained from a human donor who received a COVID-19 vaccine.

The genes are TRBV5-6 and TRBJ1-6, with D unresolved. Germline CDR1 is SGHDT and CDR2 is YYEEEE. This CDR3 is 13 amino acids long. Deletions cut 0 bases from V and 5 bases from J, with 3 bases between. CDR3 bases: TGTGCCAGCAGCTTGGGACATAATTCACCCCTCCACTTT. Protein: CASSLGHNSPLHF.

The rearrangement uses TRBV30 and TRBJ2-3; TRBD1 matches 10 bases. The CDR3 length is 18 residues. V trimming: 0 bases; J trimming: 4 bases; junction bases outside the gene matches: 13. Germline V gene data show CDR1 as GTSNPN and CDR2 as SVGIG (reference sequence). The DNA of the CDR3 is TGTGCCTGGAGTGTAAAGGACAGGGGGTTTGGTGTCGCAGATACGCAGTATTTT. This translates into CAWSVKDRGFGVADTQYF.

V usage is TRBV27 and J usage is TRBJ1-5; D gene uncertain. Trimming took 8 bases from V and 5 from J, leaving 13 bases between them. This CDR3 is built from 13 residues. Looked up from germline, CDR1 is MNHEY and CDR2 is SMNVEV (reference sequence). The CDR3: CASSLSRDQPQHF. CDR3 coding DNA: TGTGCCAGCTCTCTGAGTAGAGATCAGCCCCAGCATTTT.

The CDR3 DNA follows: TGTGCCAGCAGCCAAGATCAGGGGACTGACTATGGCTACACCTTC. Residues: CASSQDQGTDYGYTF. The rearrangement links TRBV4-2 to TRBJ1-2; the D gene is possibly TRBD1 (6 bases). With 0 bases removed from V and 3 bases from J, the gap between germline ends came to 11 bases. The CDR3 has 15 amino acids. CDR1 and CDR2 from the germline V gene are LGHNA and YNFKEQ.

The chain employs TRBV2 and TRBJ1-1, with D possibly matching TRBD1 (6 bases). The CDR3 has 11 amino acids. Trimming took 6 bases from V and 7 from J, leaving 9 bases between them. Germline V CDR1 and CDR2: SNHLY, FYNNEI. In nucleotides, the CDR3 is TGTGCCAGCAGGGACAGAATTGAAGCTTTCTTT. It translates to CASRDRIEAFF. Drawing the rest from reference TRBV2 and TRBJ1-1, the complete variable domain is EPEVTQTPSHQVTQMGQEVILRCVPISNHLYFYWYRQILGQKVEFLVSFYNNEISEKSEIFDDQFSVERPDGSNFTLKIRSTKLEDSAMYFCASRDRIEAFFGQGTRLTVV.

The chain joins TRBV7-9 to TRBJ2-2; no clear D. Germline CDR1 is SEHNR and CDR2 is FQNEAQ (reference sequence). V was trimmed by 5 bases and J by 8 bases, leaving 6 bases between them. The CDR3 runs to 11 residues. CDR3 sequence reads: CASSPRGELFF. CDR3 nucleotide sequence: TGTGCCAGCAGCCCCCGGGGGGAGCTGTTTTTT.

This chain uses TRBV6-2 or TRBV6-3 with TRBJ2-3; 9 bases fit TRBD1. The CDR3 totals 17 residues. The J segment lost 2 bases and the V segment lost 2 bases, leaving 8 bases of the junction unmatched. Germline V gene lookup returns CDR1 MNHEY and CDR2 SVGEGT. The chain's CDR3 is CASSYGPGQGPTDTQYF. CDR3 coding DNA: TGTGCCAGCAGTTACGGTCCCGGACAGGGGCCCACAGATACGCAGTATTTT.

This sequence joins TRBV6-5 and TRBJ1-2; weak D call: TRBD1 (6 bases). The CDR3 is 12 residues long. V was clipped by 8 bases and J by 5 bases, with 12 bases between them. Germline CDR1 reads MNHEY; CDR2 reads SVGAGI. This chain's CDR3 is CASYRDPYGYTF. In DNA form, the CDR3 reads TGTGCCAGCTACAGGGATCCTTATGGCTACACCTTC.

In DNA form, the CDR3 reads TGTGCCAGCAGTCACCAGACAGTTCTTGCGGTTCAGCCCCAGCATTTT. Residues: CASSHQTVLAVQPQHF. The rearrangement links TRBV6-6 to TRBJ1-5; a weak D match, TRBD1 (5 bases). The germline V gene has CDR1 MNHNY and CDR2 SVGAGI (reference sequence). The CDR3 loop spans 16 amino acids. Trimming took 5 bases from V and 6 from J, leaving 20 bases between them.

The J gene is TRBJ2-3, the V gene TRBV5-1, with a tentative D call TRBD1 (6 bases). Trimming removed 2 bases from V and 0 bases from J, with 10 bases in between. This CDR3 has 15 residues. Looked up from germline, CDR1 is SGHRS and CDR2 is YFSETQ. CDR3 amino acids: CASSLQGLSTDTQYF. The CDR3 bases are TGCGCCAGCAGCTTACAGGGCCTCAGCACAGATACGCAGTATTTT. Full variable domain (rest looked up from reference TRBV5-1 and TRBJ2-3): KAGVTQTPRYLIKTRGQQVTLSCSPISGHRSVSWYQQTPGQGLQFLFEYFSETQRNKGNFPGRFSGRQFSNSRSEMNVSTLELGDSALYLCASSLQGLSTDTQYFGPGTRLTVL.

CDR3 residues: CASSLDPPGVGKLFF. The DNA of the CDR3 is TGCGCCAGCAGCTTGGACCCCCCGGGGGTCGGAAAACTGTTTTTT. The chain links TRBV5-1 to TRBJ1-4; a weak D match, TRBD1 (5 bases). CDR1 and CDR2 from the germline V gene are SGHRS and YFSETQ. CDR3 length: 15 amino acids. The V end lost 0 bases, the J end lost 10 bases, and 16 bases lay between the germline ends.